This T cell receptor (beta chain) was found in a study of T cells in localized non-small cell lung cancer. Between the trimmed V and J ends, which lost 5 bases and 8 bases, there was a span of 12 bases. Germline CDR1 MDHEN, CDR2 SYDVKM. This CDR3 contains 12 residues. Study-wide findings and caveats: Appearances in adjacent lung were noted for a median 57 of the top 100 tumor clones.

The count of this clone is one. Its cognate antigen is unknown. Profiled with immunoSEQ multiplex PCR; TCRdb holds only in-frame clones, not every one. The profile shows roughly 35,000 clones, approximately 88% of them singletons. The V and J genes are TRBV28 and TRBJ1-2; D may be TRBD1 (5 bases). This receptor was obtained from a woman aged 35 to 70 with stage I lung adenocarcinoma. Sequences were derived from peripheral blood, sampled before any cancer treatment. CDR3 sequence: CASSTLRDGYTF. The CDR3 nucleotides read TGTGCCAGCAGTACTTTGAGGGACGGCTACACCTTC.